This T cell receptor (beta chain) was captured in a study of cytomegalovirus exposure and HLA in healthy donors. Findings and limits, study-wide: As immune exposure information, only CMV serostatus was available. Upon later analysis, TCR association rates were observed to vary by HLA locus, being highest for DRB1 and lowest for HLA-C.

In the case of this clone: The antigen is unknown.

The CDR3 is 14 residues long. The germline CDR1 and CDR2 sequences are SGDLS and YYNGEE. J lost 0 bases, V lost 3 bases, and 0 bases had no gene match. The study ran its PCR with 60 Vbeta and 13 Jbeta primers. Clones were read by immunoSEQ multiplex PCR, and TCRdb kept only the in-frame ones, dropping some. There are 150,000 to 200,000 clones in the sample; 65% to 85% occur only once, and more than 1.5% lies in the top ten. Donors consisted of healthy bone marrow donors. The specimen was PBMCs. The source is a young man in good health and CMV-seronegative. This chain joins TRBV9 and TRBJ2-1; TRBD1 aligns across 7 bases. CDR3 in DNA: TGTGCCAGCAGCGCAGGGGGCTCCTACAATGAGCAGTTCTTC. Translation gives CASSAGGSYNEQFF.